What follows is one T cell receptor beta chain and its context. These data originate in a study of blood T cell repertoires in COVID-19. Study details: The study drew acute and convalescent COVID-19 samples from the United States, Italy and Spain. Nucleic acid was either cDNA or gDNA, and it came from T cells, B-cell-depleted T cells, or PBMCs.

Original processing methods: How many nucleated cells were present was estimated from reference gene primer amplification. TCRdb's copy holds only in-frame clones and misses some; the assay was immunoSEQ multiplex PCR. V, J and clone size are those of that table, while D and trimming were read from the DNA. Seen here are 40,000 to 45,000 clones, 80% to 90% observed once, and the top ten hold more than 5%. CDR1 and CDR2 (germline): SEHNR, FQNEAQ (reference sequence). CDR3 length: 14 amino acids. Trimming stripped 5 bases from V and 5 bases from J, with 15 bases between. The sequence was collected from a human donor in a cohort sampled during active COVID-19. The chain combines TRBV7-9 with TRBJ1-2; possible D gene TRBD1, 5 bases. The source material was peripheral blood. CDR3 amino acids: CASSLARAGYGYTF. CDR3 DNA: TGTGCCAGCAGCCTCGCCAGGGCAGGGTATGGCTACACCTTC.